The 30 T cell receptor beta chains below all came from one sample that was sequenced in a study of tissue T cells after allogeneic stem cell transplantation. Clones were read by immunoSEQ multiplex PCR, and TCRdb kept only the in-frame ones, dropping some. The repertoire holds roughly 51,000 clones, with about three quarters as singletons. Sequenced sample: sorted cells pooled from one or two spleens. All receptors come from a pool of C57BL/6 mice in good health.

Concerning this clone: Gene and germline names: mouse. The read gets to within 1 residue of the CDR3 end, and the germline J gene fills in the rest. The chain uses TRBV13-2 and TRBJ1-4; 7 bases are shared with TRBD1. V shed 4 bases and J 2 bases; nucleotides not matched to a gene: 5. This CDR3 region has 15 residues. From germline, CDR1 is NNHNN and CDR2 SYGAGS (reference sequence). CDR3 region: CASGPPGQSNERLFF. CDR3 DNA (partial): TGTGCCAGCGGTCCCCCGGGACAGTCCAACGAAAGATTATTT.

This clone has more than one count but fewer than ten. Mouse gene names apply. The CDR3 extends 1 residue past the end of the read, so its final part is completed from the germline J gene. The chain combines TRBV20 with TRBJ2-7; 8 nucleotides align to TRBD2. Germline values: CDR1 GFQATS, CDR2 STVNSAI. The V and J ends lost 0 bases and 2 bases, in that order; junction bases with no gene match: 3. The CDR3 has 14 residues. CDR3 DNA, as far as it was read: TGTGGTGCTAGGGACTGGGGGGCCCCCTATGAACAGTAC. Translating it yields CGARDWGAPYEQY. In full, the CDR3 is CGARDWGAPYEQYF.

Concerning this clone: Gene names and germline match the mouse. The read halts 1 residue ahead of the CDR3 end, with the missing end drawn from the germline J gene. The J gene is TRBJ2-7, the V gene TRBV31, with D unresolved. This CDR3 has 10 residues. V dropped 1 base and J dropped 4 bases, with 2 bases sitting between them. CDR1 is GKSSPN and CDR2 is SITVG in the germline V gene. CDR3 bases read: TGTGCCTGGAGTCCGTATGAACAGTAC. Amino acid sequence: CAWSPYEQY. The entire CDR3 is CAWSPYEQYF. Drawing the rest from reference TRBV31 and TRBJ2-7, the complete variable domain is AQTIHQWPVAEIKAVGSPLSLGCTIKGKSSPNLYWYWQATGGTLQQLFYSITVGQVESVVQLNLSASRPKDDQFILSTEKLLLSHSGFYLCAWSPYEQYFGPGTRLTVL.

As to this clone: Gene names and germline refer to mouse. The CDR3 end falls 1 residue outside the read, so it is completed with the germline J gene. This same CDR3 is encoded by further DNA sequences in the sample. V and J are TRBV5 and TRBJ2-7, with TRBD2 matching over 9 bases. CDR3 length: 14 amino acids. Germline V CDR1 and CDR2: LGHNA, YNLKQL (reference sequence). The V gene end was trimmed by 4 bases and the J gene end by 4 bases; junction bases not matched to a gene: 5. CDR3 residues: CASSPRDWGYEQYF. The CDR3 DNA, read in part, is TGTGCCAGCAGCCCCCGAGACTGGGGGTATGAACAGTAC.

About this clone itself: Genes here carry mouse names. The CDR3 end falls 1 residue outside the read, so it is completed with the germline J gene. The J gene is TRBJ2-1, the V gene TRBV3, with no clear D. The CDR3 is 15 residues long. The germline V gene has CDR1 SNHLY and CDR2 FYNGKV (reference sequence). The ends were cut back, 4 bases at V and 1 base at J, with 11 bases in the middle. CDR3 DNA (partial): TGTGCCAGCAGCTCCCCGGGCAGCAACTATGCTGAGCAGTTC. Translated, it gives CASSSPGSNYAEQF. The entire CDR3 protein reads CASSSPGSNYAEQFF.

A remark on this clone: The germline and genes are mouse ones. The read finishes 1 residue shy of the CDR3 end, and the germline J gene is used to complete it. The gene calls are TRBV26 and TRBJ1-2; no clear D gene. Per germline, CDR1 KGHPV and CDR2 FQNQEV (reference sequence). This CDR3 has 13 amino acids. Trimming cost V 2 bases and J 0 bases, with 4 bases left between them. The chain's CDR3 is CASSLNSNSDYTF. CDR3 DNA (partial): TGTGCCAGCAGTCTGAACTCAAACTCCGACTACACC.

Concerning this clone itself: The gene names given are mouse names. The read terminates 1 residue before the CDR3 end, so the remaining end is supplied by the germline J gene. The gene calls are TRBV16 and TRBJ2-2; 7 bases agree with TRBD2. V trimming: 2 bases; J trimming: 2 bases; junction bases outside the gene matches: 2. The CDR3 runs to 15 residues. Germline loops: CDR1 SGHSA, CDR2 FRNQAP. The CDR3 sequence: CASSLSGGNTGQLYF. CDR3 DNA, as far as it was read: TGTGCAAGCAGCTTATCGGGGGGGAACACCGGGCAGCTCTAC.

Worth noting for this clone: The germline and genes are mouse ones. The observed sequence ends 1 residue before the CDR3 terminus, with the missing tail filled in from the germline J gene. The chain couples TRBV31 to TRBJ1-5; 10 nucleotides match TRBD1. Unmatched junction bases numbered 2, after V lost 1 base and J lost 5 bases. The germline V gene has CDR1 GKSSPN and CDR2 SITVG. The CDR3 sequence is 14 residues long. CDR3 protein: CAWSRGTGDQAPLF. The CDR3 bases that were read are TGTGCCTGGAGTCGAGGGACAGGGGACCAGGCTCCGCTT.

This clone was observed once. Genes and germline come from the mouse. The sequenced fragment ends 1 residue before the CDR3 boundary, so the rest is inferred from the germline J gene. The V call is TRBV31, the J call TRBJ1-3; a weak D match, TRBD1 (6 bases). CDR3 length: 15 residues. The V and J ends lost 2 bases and 0 bases respectively, with 11 bases between them. CDR1 is GKSSPN, CDR2 SITVG, per germline. CDR3 region: CAWSSRDNSGNTLYF. The part of the CDR3 DNA that was read is TGTGCCTGGAGTTCTCGGGACAATTCTGGAAATACGCTCTAT.

About this clone: Mouse gene names apply. The read is 1 residue too short to cover the CDR3 end, so that end is filled in from the germline J gene. Additional DNA sequences in this sample encode the identical CDR3. The genes are TRBV31 and TRBJ1-6; no definite D call. TRBJ1-6 is assigned to the ORF class and has an uncertain function. Germline-derived CDR1 and CDR2 are GKSSPN and SITVG. V lost 0 bases, J lost 3 bases, and 3 bases lay in between. CDR3 length: 13 amino acids. CDR3 residues: CAWSLGYNSPLYF. The CDR3 DNA, read in part, is TGTGCCTGGAGTCTGGGCTATAATTCGCCCCTCTAC.

Turning to this clone: Mouse gene names apply. CDR3 amino acids: CASRGETLYF. Incomplete CDR3 DNA: TGTGCCAGCAGGGGCGAAACGCTGTAT. V gene TRBV26 combines with J gene TRBJ2-3; no reliable D call. The read halts 1 residue ahead of the CDR3 end, with the missing end drawn from the germline J gene. The ends were cut back, 6 bases at V and 6 bases at J, with 4 bases in the middle. Germline assignment: CDR1 KGHPV and CDR2 FQNQEV (reference sequence). CDR3 size: 10 residues.

Comment on this clone: Gene names are the mouse ones. The read comes to an end 1 residue before the CDR3 does, leaving the germline J gene to fill in the end. The chain joins TRBV4 to TRBJ1-1, with D possibly TRBD1 on 6 matching bases. This CDR3 has 12 residues. Germline-derived CDR1 and CDR2 are LGHDT and YNNKQL (reference sequence). The V end lost 6 bases, the J end lost 8 bases, and 13 bases lay between the germline ends. CDR3 residues: CASSQVGAEVFF. CDR3 DNA, as far as it was read: TGTGCCAGCAGTCAAGTGGGGGCGGAAGTCTTC.

In the case of this clone: Gene names and germline match the mouse. From the germline J gene comes the end of the CDR3, since the read stops 1 residue before it. The V call is TRBV20, the J call TRBJ2-3; weak D call: TRBD1 (6 bases). The V gene's germline CDR1 is GFQATS and CDR2 STVNSAI. The CDR3 is made up of 13 amino acids. Trimming removed 7 bases at V and 0 bases at J, with 11 bases between. The CDR3 sequence: CGVGTSSAETLYF. The sequenced part of the CDR3 DNA is TGTGGTGTCGGGACATCTAGTGCAGAAACGCTGTAT.

As concerns this clone: The junction and the germline gene differ at one end; a read error may be behind it. The genes and germline here are from mouse. The read stops 1 residue short of the end of the CDR3; the missing end is completed from the germline J gene. The identical CDR3 is also encoded by other nucleotide sequences in the sample. The V gene is TRBV29, the J gene TRBJ2-2; maybe TRBD2 (6 bases). This CDR3 is built from 15 residues. Germline V CDR1 and CDR2: MSHET, SYDVDS. This CDR3 is CASSPGGSNTGQLYF. Partial CDR3 DNA: TGTGCCAGCAGTCCGGGGGGTTCAAACACCGGGCAGCTCTAC.

Details on this clone: Gene and germline names: mouse. The CDR3 end lies 1 residue beyond the end of the read and is filled in from the germline J gene. The J gene is TRBJ2-7, the V gene TRBV20; D is unresolved. V shed 0 bases and J shed 7 bases, with 7 bases lying between them. The CDR3 is made up of 11 amino acids. From germline, CDR1 is GFQATS and CDR2 STVNSAI. The CDR3 bases that were read are TGTGGTGCTAGGGATCAGTGGGAACAGTAC. Translating gives CGARDQWEQY. The entire CDR3 reads CGARDQWEQYF.

Worth noting for this clone: Genes and germline are mouse. The read stops 1 residue short of the end of the CDR3; the missing end is completed from the germline J gene. This rearrangement joins TRBV19 to TRBJ2-2, with 8 bases lining up with TRBD1. CDR1 FNHDT and CDR2 SITEND come from the germline V gene (reference sequence). V lost 3 bases to trimming and J lost 3 bases; unmatched junction nucleotides: 1. There are 14 residues in the CDR3. This CDR3 reads CASSTTGDTGQLYF. The part of the CDR3 DNA that was read is TGTGCCAGCAGTACGACAGGGGACACCGGGCAGCTCTAC.

Worth noting for this clone: These gene names are mouse names. The read terminates 1 residue ahead of where the CDR3 ends, so the germline J gene completes it. The chain uses TRBV12-2 and TRBJ2-5; D ambiguous. CDR1 and CDR2 (germline): SGHLS, HYDKME. The germline V and J ends were trimmed by 0 bases and 0 bases, with 6 bases remaining between them. The CDR3 runs 14 residues. CDR3 region: CASSLSSNQDTQYF. The CDR3 bases that were read are TGTGCCAGCTCTCTCAGCAGTAACCAAGACACCCAGTAC.

This clone was observed a single time. Genes and germline are mouse. Sequencing ends 1 residue short of the CDR3 end; the germline J gene provides the rest. The chain combines TRBV31 with TRBJ1-2; D uncertain. The CDR3 contains 12 residues. Per the germline V gene, CDR1 is GKSSPN and CDR2 is SITVG. The germline V and J ends were trimmed by 1 base and 5 bases, with 8 bases remaining between them. CDR3 residues: CAWSPSGSDYTF. CDR3 DNA (partial): TGTGCCTGGAGTCCTTCGGGGTCCGACTACACC.

Note on this clone: The gene names given are mouse names. The read ends 1 residue before the CDR3 terminus; that terminus is restored from the germline J gene. This rearrangement joins TRBV2 to TRBJ1-5; 7 nucleotides match TRBD1. Germline CDR1 reads LGHNA; CDR2 reads YSYQKL. The CDR3 totals 15 residues. The ends lost 0 bases at V and 7 bases at J; junction bases unmatched: 6. CDR3 DNA (partial): TGTGCCAGCAGCCAAGATAGGCCGGGACAGCAGGCTCCGCTT. This sequence encodes CASSQDRPGQQAPL. The whole CDR3 reads CASSQDRPGQQAPLF.

Notes on this clone: Gene and germline names: mouse. The part of the CDR3 DNA that was read is TGTGCCAGCAGCCTCGGACTGGGGGAACAAGACACCCAGTAC. Translation: CASSLGLGEQDTQY. The full CDR3 reads CASSLGLGEQDTQYF. The rearrangement joins TRBV5 to TRBJ2-5; 10 positions agree with TRBD2. The read comes to an end 1 residue before the CDR3 does, leaving the germline J gene to fill in the end. The CDR3 runs 15 residues. V shed 4 bases and J 3 bases; nucleotides not matched to a gene: 4. CDR1 is LGHNA, CDR2 YNLKQL, per germline (reference sequence).

As regards this clone: Any gene name here is a mouse gene name. The read ends 1 residue early relative to the CDR3; the germline J gene fills the gap. The chain recombines TRBV20 with TRBJ2-1; 7 nucleotides line up with TRBD1. CDR1 is GFQATS, CDR2 STVNSAI, per germline. V lost 5 bases, J lost 7 bases, and 8 bases stayed unmatched. This CDR3 comprises 13 residues. Here the CDR3 reads CGALDRARAEQFF. The covered CDR3 bases are TGTGGTGCTCTCGACAGGGCGAGGGCTGAGCAGTTC.

Comments on this clone: Gene names denote mouse genes. The read falls 1 residue short of the CDR3 end, and the missing part is taken from the germline J gene. This chain connects TRBV3 to TRBJ2-4, with 11 bases matching TRBD2. Germline V gene lookup returns CDR1 SNHLY and CDR2 FYNGKV (reference sequence). This CDR3 has 14 amino acids. With 3 bases clipped from V and 5 bases from J, the junction kept 1 base outside the gene matches. The covered CDR3 bases are TGTGCCAGCAGCTTGGGGACTGGGGGAAACACCTTGTAC. It yields the protein CASSLGTGGNTLY. The full CDR3 protein reads CASSLGTGGNTLYF.

Note on this clone: Gene names follow the mouse nomenclature. The CDR3 end lies 1 residue beyond the end of the read and is filled in from the germline J gene. The rearrangement uses TRBV13-2 and TRBJ2-4; D remains ambiguous. The V and J ends lost 0 bases and 0 bases respectively, with 8 bases between them. The CDR3 extends over 15 amino acids. CDR1 and CDR2 (germline): NNHNN, SYGAGS (reference sequence). The sequenced part of the CDR3 DNA is TGTGCCAGCGGTGATGCAGACAATAGTCAAAACACCTTGTAC. This gives the protein CASGDADNSQNTLY. The whole CDR3 protein reads CASGDADNSQNTLYF.

This clone has a single count. The genes and germline here are from mouse. The read terminates 1 residue ahead of where the CDR3 ends, so the germline J gene completes it. This same CDR3 is encoded by further DNA sequences in the sample. The chain links TRBV31 to TRBJ1-2; D is possibly TRBD1 (6 bases). V was shortened by 1 base and J by 3 bases, with 9 bases between the two germline ends. Per germline, CDR1 GKSSPN and CDR2 SITVG. The CDR3 is made up of 13 amino acids. CDR3 sequence: CAWSPGGDSDYTF. CDR3 bases read: TGTGCCTGGAGTCCGGGGGGCGACTCCGACTACACC.

This clone was observed a few times. The listed genes are named as in mouse. The CDR3 DNA, read in part, is TGTGCCAGCAGTGAGCGGGGGCATGAACAGTAC. Encoded protein: CASSERGHEQY. In full, the CDR3 reads CASSERGHEQYF. The chain combines TRBV13-3 with TRBJ2-7, with D possibly called TRBD1 or TRBD2 (6 bases each). The read comes to an end 1 residue before the CDR3 does, leaving the germline J gene to fill in the end. The CDR3 spans 12 residues. CDR1 and CDR2 from the germline V gene are NNHDY and SYVADS. Deletions cut 2 bases from V and 5 bases from J, with 8 bases between.

There are a few counts of this clone. The listed genes are named as in mouse. The missing CDR3 end, 1 residue past where the read stops, is filled in from the germline J gene. This sequence joins TRBV26 and TRBJ2-7; 7 bases fit TRBD1. Germline V gene lookup returns CDR1 KGHPV and CDR2 FQNQEV (reference sequence). This CDR3 is 15 amino acids long. J gave up 0 bases and V 4 bases, and 6 bases lay outside the gene matches. The CDR3 sequence is CASSHPGQSSYEQYF. The part of the CDR3 DNA that was read is TGTGCCAGCAGTCACCCGGGACAGAGCTCCTATGAACAGTAC.

A word on this clone: Mouse names are used for the genes. The sequence runs out 1 residue before the end of the CDR3; the remainder is reconstructed from the germline J gene. This chain connects TRBV13-2 to TRBJ1-1; maybe TRBD1 (6 bases). Trimming shortened V by 3 bases and J by 3 bases, and 12 bases separated the two germline ends. Germline values: CDR1 NNHNN, CDR2 SYGAGS (reference sequence). The CDR3 loop spans 14 amino acids. This chain's CDR3 is CASGVTGADTEVFF. The DNA read from the CDR3 is TGTGCCAGCGGTGTAACGGGGGCAGACACAGAAGTCTTC.

On this clone: The germline and genes are mouse ones. The read ends 1 residue early relative to the CDR3; the germline J gene fills the gap. This chain uses TRBV21 with TRBJ2-3, with TRBD2 matching 8 bases. TRBV21 is noted as an ORF with a role that remains uncertain. The V and J ends lost 2 bases and 3 bases, in that order; junction bases with no gene match: 4. The CDR3 consists of 15 residues. The CDR3 loop reads CASSQLGGGAETLYF. The sequenced part of the CDR3 DNA is TGTGCTAGCAGTCAACTGGGGGGAGGCGCAGAAACGCTGTAT.

As to this clone: Gene names denote mouse genes. The CDR3 end is not reached by the read, which stops 1 residue before it; the germline J gene fills it in. The chain uses TRBV13-2 and TRBJ1-5; D call uncertain. The V and J ends lost 2 bases and 0 bases respectively, with 6 bases between them. The CDR3 consists of 14 residues. The germline CDR1 and CDR2 sequences are NNHNN and SYGAGS (reference sequence). This CDR3 is CASGDRYNNQAPLF. The sequenced part of the CDR3 DNA is TGTGCCAGCGGTGACAGATATAACAACCAGGCTCCGCTT.

A word on this clone: Gene names denote mouse genes. The read comes to an end 1 residue before the CDR3 does, leaving the germline J gene to fill in the end. The sample has other DNA sequences that encode this CDR3 too. The chain combines TRBV31 with TRBJ1-3; D call uncertain. V lost 0 bases, J lost 3 bases, and 6 bases lay in between. Germline values: CDR1 GKSSPN, CDR2 SITVG. The CDR3 extends over 13 amino acids. The part of the CDR3 DNA that was read is TGTGCCTGGAGTCTCGGGGATGGAAATACGCTCTAT. This translates into CAWSLGDGNTLY. The entire CDR3 is CAWSLGDGNTLYF.